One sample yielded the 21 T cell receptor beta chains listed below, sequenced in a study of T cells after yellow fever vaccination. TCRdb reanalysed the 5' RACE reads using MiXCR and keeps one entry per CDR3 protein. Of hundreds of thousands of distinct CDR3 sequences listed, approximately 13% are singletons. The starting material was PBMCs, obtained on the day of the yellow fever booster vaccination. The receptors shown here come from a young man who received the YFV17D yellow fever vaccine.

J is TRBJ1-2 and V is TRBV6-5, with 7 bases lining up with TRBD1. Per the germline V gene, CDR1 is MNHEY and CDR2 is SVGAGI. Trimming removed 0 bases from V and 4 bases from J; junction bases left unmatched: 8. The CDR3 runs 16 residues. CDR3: CASSYSTGKNLYGYTF. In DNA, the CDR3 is TGTGCCAGCAGTTACTCGACAGGGAAGAACCTCTATGGCTACACCTTC.

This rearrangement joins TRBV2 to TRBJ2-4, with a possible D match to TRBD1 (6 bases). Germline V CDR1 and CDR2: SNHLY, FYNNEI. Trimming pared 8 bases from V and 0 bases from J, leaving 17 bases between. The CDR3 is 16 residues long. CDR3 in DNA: TGTGCCAGCGGTTTAGGACAGAATTTAGCCAAAAACATTCAGTACTTC. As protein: CASGLGQNLAKNIQYF.

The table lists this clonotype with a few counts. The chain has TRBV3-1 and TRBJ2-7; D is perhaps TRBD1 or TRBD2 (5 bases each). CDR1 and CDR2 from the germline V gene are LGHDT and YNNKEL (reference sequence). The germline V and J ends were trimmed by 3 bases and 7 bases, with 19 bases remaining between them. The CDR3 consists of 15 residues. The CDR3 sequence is CASSQGDGLPREQYF. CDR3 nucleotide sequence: TGTGCCAGCAGCCAGGGGGACGGGTTACCTAGGGAGCAGTACTTC.

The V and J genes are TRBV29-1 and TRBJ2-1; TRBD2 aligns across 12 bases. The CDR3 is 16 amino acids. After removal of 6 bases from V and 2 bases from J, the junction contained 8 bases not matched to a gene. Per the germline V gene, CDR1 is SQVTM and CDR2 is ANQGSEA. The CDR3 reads CSVRALAGGTYNEQFF. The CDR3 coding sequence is TGCAGCGTCCGGGCACTAGCGGGAGGAACCTACAATGAGCAGTTCTTC.

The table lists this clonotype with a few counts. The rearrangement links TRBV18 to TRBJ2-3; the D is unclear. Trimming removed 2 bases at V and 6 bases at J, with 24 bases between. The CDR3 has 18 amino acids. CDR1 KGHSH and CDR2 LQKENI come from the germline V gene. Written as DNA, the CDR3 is TGTGCCAGCTCACCAAGGTCCTCCCTCGGTCTAAGACCCGATACGCAGTATTTT. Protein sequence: CASSPRSSLGLRPDTQYF. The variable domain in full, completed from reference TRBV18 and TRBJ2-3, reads NAGVMQNPRHLVRRRGQEARLRCSPMKGHSHVYWYRQLPEEGLKFMVYLQKENIIDESGMPKERFSAEFPKEGPSILRIQQVVRGDSAAYFCASSPRSSLGLRPDTQYFGPGTRLTVL.

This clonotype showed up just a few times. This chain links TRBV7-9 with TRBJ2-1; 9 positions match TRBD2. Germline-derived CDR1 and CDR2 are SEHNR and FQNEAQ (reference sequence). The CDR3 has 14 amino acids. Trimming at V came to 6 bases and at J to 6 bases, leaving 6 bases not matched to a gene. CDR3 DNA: TGTGCCAGCAGAGTAGCGGGAGATGGCAATGAGCAGTTCTTC. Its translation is CASRVAGDGNEQFF.

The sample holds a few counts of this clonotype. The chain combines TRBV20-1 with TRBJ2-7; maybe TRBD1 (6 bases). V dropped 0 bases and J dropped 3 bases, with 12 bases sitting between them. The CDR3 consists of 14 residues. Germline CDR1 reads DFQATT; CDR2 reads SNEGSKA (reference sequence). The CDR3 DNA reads TGCAGTGCTAGAGATCCGGGACAATTCTACGAGCAGTACTTC. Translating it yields CSARDPGQFYEQYF.

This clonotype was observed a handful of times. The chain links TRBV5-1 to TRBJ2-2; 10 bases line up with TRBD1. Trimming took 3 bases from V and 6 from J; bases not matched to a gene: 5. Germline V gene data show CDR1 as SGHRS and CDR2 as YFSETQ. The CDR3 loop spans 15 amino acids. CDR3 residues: CASSYRDRGSGELFF. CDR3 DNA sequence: TGCGCCAGCAGCTACCGGGACAGGGGTTCCGGGGAGCTGTTTTTT.

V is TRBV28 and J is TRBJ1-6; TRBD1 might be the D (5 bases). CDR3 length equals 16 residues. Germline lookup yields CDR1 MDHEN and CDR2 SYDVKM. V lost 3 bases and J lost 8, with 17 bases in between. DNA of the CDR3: TGTGCCAGCAGTTTCCTAGGCGGGACCGGGGATTCACCCCTCCACTTT. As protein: CASSFLGGTGDSPLHF.

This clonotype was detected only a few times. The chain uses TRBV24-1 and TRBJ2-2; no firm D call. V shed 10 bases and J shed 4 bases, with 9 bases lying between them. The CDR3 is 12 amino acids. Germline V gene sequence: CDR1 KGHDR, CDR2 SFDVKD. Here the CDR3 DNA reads TGTGCCACGGGTGCCGCCACCGGGGAGCTGTTTTTT. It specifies CATGAATGELFF.

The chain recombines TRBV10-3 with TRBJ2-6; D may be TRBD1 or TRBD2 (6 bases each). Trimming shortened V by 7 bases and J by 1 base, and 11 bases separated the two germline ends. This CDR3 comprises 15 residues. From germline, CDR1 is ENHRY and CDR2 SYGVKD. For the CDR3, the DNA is TGTGCCATCAAATCGGGGGCGTCTGGGGCCAACGTCCTGACTTTC. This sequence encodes CAIKSGASGANVLTF.

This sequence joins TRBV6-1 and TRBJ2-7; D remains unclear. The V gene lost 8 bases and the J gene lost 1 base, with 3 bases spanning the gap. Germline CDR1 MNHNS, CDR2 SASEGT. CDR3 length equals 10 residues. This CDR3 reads CASRSYEQYF. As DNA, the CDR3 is TGTGCCAGCCGGTCCTACGAGCAGTACTTC.

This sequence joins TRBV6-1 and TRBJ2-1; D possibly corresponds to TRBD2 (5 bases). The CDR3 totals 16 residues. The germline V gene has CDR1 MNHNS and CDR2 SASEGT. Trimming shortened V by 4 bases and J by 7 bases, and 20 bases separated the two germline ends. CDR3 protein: CASSARWTGTSNEQFF. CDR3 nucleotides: TGTGCCAGCAGTGCCCGATGGACGGGAACCTCAAATGAGCAGTTCTTC.

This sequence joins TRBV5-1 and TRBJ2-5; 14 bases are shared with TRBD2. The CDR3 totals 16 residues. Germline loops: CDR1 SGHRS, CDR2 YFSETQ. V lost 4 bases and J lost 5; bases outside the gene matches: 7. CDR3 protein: CASSLGTSGSFETQYF. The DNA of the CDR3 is TGCGCCAGCAGCCTTGGGACTAGCGGGAGTTTTGAGACCCAGTACTTC.

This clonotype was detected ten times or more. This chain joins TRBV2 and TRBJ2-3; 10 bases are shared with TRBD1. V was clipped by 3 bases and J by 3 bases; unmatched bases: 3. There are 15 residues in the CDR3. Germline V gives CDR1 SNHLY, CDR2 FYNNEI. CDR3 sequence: CASSDWDRGTDTQYF. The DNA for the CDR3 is TGTGCCAGCAGTGACTGGGACAGGGGAACAGATACGCAGTATTTT.

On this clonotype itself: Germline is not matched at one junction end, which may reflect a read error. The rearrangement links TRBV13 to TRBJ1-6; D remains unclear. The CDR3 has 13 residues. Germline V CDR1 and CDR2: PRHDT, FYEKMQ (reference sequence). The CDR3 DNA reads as TGTGCCAGCAGCCCCCCGGGCAATTCACACCTCCACTTT. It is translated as CASSPPGNSHLHF.

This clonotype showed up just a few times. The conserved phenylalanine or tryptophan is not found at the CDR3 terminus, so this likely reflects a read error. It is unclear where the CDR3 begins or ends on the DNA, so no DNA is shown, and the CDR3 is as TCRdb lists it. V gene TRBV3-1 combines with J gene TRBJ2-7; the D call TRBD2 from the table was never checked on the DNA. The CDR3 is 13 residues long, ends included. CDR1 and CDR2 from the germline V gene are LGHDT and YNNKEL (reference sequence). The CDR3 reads CASSQEQTAGFEI.

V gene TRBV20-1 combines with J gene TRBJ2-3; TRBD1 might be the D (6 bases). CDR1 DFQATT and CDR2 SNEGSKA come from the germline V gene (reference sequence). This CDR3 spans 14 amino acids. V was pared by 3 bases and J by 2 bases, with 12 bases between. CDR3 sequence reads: CSASLGGLTDTQYF. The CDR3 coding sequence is TGCAGTGCTAGCCTAGGGGGTCTCACAGATACGCAGTATTTT.

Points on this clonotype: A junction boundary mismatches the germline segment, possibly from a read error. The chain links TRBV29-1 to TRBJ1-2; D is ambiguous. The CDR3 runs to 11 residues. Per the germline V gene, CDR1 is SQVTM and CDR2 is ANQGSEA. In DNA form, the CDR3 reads TGCAGCGTCGCAGAACCTGCTTATGGGGACTTC. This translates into CSVAEPAYGDF.

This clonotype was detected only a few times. The CDR3 is CASSRTGLSGEQYF. Here the CDR3 DNA reads TGTGCCAGCAGTAGAACAGGTCTCTCGGGCGAGCAGTACTTC. The chain carries TRBV28 and TRBJ2-7, with a possible D match to TRBD1 (5 bases). The V gene's germline CDR1 is MDHEN and CDR2 SYDVKM. The CDR3 is 14 residues long. Trimming removed 5 bases from V and 6 bases from J, with 17 bases in between.

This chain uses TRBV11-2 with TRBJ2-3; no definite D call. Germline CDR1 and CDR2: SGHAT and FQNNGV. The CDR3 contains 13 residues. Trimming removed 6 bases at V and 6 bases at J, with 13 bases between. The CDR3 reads CASRRTPPDTQYF. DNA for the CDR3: TGTGCCAGCAGGCGGACCCCCCCCGATACGCAGTATTTT.